The clone carrying this TCR beta chain was observed many times. Preparation of the TCRbeta library used unique molecular identifiers. TCRdb recomputed calls from the PCR reads with MiXCR, one row per CDR3 protein. The sample yields 240,000 or so distinct CDR3 sequences, approximately 12% seen once. The data stem from a study of T-cell reconstitution after alpha-beta-depleted transplantation in children. The receptor comes from a human donor who donated a stem cell graft to a child with acute lymphoblastic leukemia. The specimen was PBMCs from the stem cell graft donor, collected from the stem cell graft.

The CDR3 sequence is CASSQVIGTGDEKLFF. The CDR3 DNA is TGTGCCAGCAGCCAAGTAATAGGGACAGGCGATGAAAAACTGTTTTTT. The V call is TRBV4-2, the J call TRBJ1-4, with 8 positions matching TRBD1. Germline V gives CDR1 LGHNA, CDR2 YNFKEQ. CDR3 size: 16 residues. Losses at the gene ends were 1 base for V and 6 bases for J; bases not matched to a gene: 7.